One and the same sample provided the 27 T cell receptor beta chains below, sequenced in a study of T cells expressing NK-cell markers (dated by TCRdb to 2018 to 2020). Library method: 5' RACE. The listed sequencing device is Illumina HiSeq 2000. TCRdb reprocessed the reads; each CDR3 protein sequence makes one entry, and DNA is unavailable. The sample's records list over 350,000 distinct CDR3 sequences. Together, the top ten hold roughly 10% of the sample. Sequenced sample: blood T cells: a sorted CD56 or NKG2C T cell subset, CD4+ or CD8+ T cells, or bulk PBMC T cells (not recorded which). The receptors come from a woman between 50 and 59 years old in good health. Donor details come from another sample of the same person, matched by shared clones.

The chain couples TRBV7-9 to TRBJ2-1; TCRdb's assignment of TRBD1 cannot be checked, as there is no DNA. The germline gives CDR1 SEHNR, CDR2 FQNEAQ (reference sequence). The CDR3 is 15 amino acids. The CDR3: CASSNGTTNYGEQFF. The full variable domain, completed using reference TRBV7-9 and TRBJ2-1, is DTGVSQNPRHKITKRGQNVTFRCDPISEHNRLYWYRQTLGQGPEFLTYFQNEAQLEKSRLLSDRFSAERPKGSFSTLEIQRTEQGDSAMYLCASSNGTTNYGEQFFGPGTRLTVL.

The chain has TRBV27 and TRBJ2-7; the TRBD1 assignment by TCRdb is unverifiable without DNA. The CDR3 spans 14 residues. The germline V gene encodes CDR1 MNHEY and CDR2 SMNVEV (reference sequence). The CDR3 sequence: CASSLSDRSYEQYF.

The CDR3 protein is CASSLAPGLADTQYF. The J gene is TRBJ2-3, the V gene TRBV5-1; as DNA is missing, the TRBD2 call by TCRdb cannot be tested. The CDR3 covers 15 residues. Looked up from germline, CDR1 is SGHRS and CDR2 is YFSETQ. Full variable domain (remainder filled in from reference TRBV5-1 and TRBJ2-3): KAGVTQTPRYLIKTRGQQVTLSCSPISGHRSVSWYQQTPGQGLQFLFEYFSETQRNKGNFPGRFSGRQFSNSRSEMNVSTLELGDSALYLCASSLAPGLADTQYFGPGTRLTVL.

This chain links TRBV27 with TRBJ2-3; TCRdb's D call, TRBD2, is unchecked because there is no DNA. This CDR3 contains 13 residues. In germline, CDR1 is MNHEY, CDR2 SMNVEV (reference sequence). CDR3 amino acids: CASSSSGRFTQYF.

V gene TRBV27 combines with J gene TRBJ1-1. The CDR3 sequence is 17 residues long. In germline, CDR1 is MNHEY, CDR2 SMNVEV (reference sequence). CDR3 sequence reads: CASSFLTTGRGNTEAFF.

This chain connects TRBV7-9 to TRBJ2-4; as DNA is missing, the TRBD1 call by TCRdb cannot be tested. Germline V CDR1 and CDR2: SEHNR, FQNEAQ (reference sequence). CDR3 size: 14 residues. CDR3 protein: CASSSPGVKNIQYF.

The V gene is TRBV6-5, the J gene TRBJ2-3; TCRdb's assignment of TRBD1 cannot be checked, as there is no DNA. CDR3 length: 15 residues. Germline lookup yields CDR1 MNHEY and CDR2 SVGAGI. The CDR3 sequence: CASSKTRAGTDTQYF.

The rearrangement joins TRBV7-2 to TRBJ2-7; the TCRdb call, TRBD1, lacks DNA for checking. The CDR3 runs to 16 residues. In germline, CDR1 is SGHTA, CDR2 FQGNSA. The CDR3 region is CASSLMGRQGNYEQYF.

The rearrangement uses TRBV19 and TRBJ1-5. CDR3 size: 14 residues. Germline CDR1 LNHDA, CDR2 SQIVND (reference sequence). The CDR3 spells CASSMGGFTIPQHF. Variable domain in full (rest from reference TRBV19 and TRBJ1-5): DGGITQSPKYLFRKEGQNVTLSCEQNLNHDAMYWYRQDPGQGLRLIYYSQIVNDFQKGDIAEGYSVSREKKESFPLTVTSAQKNPTAFYLCASSMGGFTIPQHFGDGTRLSIL.

The V call is TRBV9, the J call TRBJ2-3; absent DNA, TCRdb's TRBD2 call cannot be checked. The CDR3 is made up of 15 amino acids. Germline CDR1 is SGDLS and CDR2 is YYNGEE. CDR3 loop: CASSVAGGRSDTQYF.

The chain combines TRBV20-1 with TRBJ1-5. This CDR3 contains 15 residues. Looked up from germline, CDR1 is DFQATT and CDR2 is SNEGSKA (reference sequence). The CDR3 here is CSASSGTGLVQPQHF.

The gene calls are TRBV5-1 and TRBJ2-2; TCRdb outputs TRBD2, but without DNA this stays unchecked. Germline V gives CDR1 SGHRS, CDR2 YFSETQ. The CDR3 runs 17 residues. Here the CDR3 reads CASSPAGSGRNTGELFF. Full variable domain (rest looked up from reference TRBV5-1 and TRBJ2-2): KAGVTQTPRYLIKTRGQQVTLSCSPISGHRSVSWYQQTPGQGLQFLFEYFSETQRNKGNFPGRFSGRQFSNSRSEMNVSTLELGDSALYLCASSPAGSGRNTGELFFGEGSRLTVL.

The rearrangement links TRBV12-3 or TRBV12-4 to TRBJ2-5; the TRBD2 assignment by TCRdb is unverifiable without DNA. The CDR3 covers 15 residues. The CDR3 spells CASSLGASLQETQYF.

The V call is TRBV12-3 or TRBV12-4, the J call TRBJ2-1; TCRdb proposes TRBD1, but this gene call is untestable without DNA. The CDR3 contains 13 residues. This CDR3 is CASSQGGDGEQFF.

This chain joins TRBV12-3 or TRBV12-4 and TRBJ2-1; TCRdb names TRBD2, which stays unverified in the absence of DNA. This CDR3 comprises 14 residues. The CDR3 here is CASRREMAYNEQFF.

The J gene is TRBJ2-1, the V gene TRBV27; checking the TCRdb D call of TRBD1 is not possible without DNA. This CDR3 region has 17 residues. Looked up from germline, CDR1 is MNHEY and CDR2 is SMNVEV (reference sequence). CDR3 region: CASSYGGRGRSYNEQFF.

The CDR3 protein is CASSRQGNGETQYF. V is TRBV14 and J is TRBJ2-5; absent DNA, TCRdb's TRBD1 call cannot be checked. CDR1 SGHDN and CDR2 FVKESK come from the germline V gene. This CDR3 is 14 amino acids long. Together with reference TRBV14 and TRBJ2-5, the CDR3 gives the full variable domain: EAGVTQFPSHSVIEKGQTVTLRCDPISGHDNLYWYRRVMGKEIKFLLHFVKESKQDESGMPNNRFLAERTGGTYSTLKVQPAELEDSGVYFCASSRQGNGETQYFGPGTRLLVL.

This chain connects TRBV12-3 or TRBV12-4 to TRBJ1-2; absent DNA, TCRdb's TRBD1 call cannot be checked. There are 14 residues in the CDR3. CDR3 loop: CASSFDGTGAGYTF.

V gene TRBV7-2 combines with J gene TRBJ2-3; the TCRdb call, TRBD2, lacks DNA for checking. The CDR3 is made up of 17 amino acids. Germline lookup yields CDR1 SGHTA and CDR2 FQGNSA. This chain's CDR3 is CASSKEITSGRKDTQYF. The variable domain in full, completed from reference TRBV7-2 and TRBJ2-3, reads GAGVSQSPSNKVTEKGKDVELRCDPISGHTALYWYRQSLGQGLEFLIYFQGNSAPDKSGLPSDRFSAERTGGSVSTLTIQRTQQEDSAVYLCASSKEITSGRKDTQYFGPGTRLTVL.

This clonotype is called hyperexpanded based on its frequency. V and J are TRBV3-1 and TRBJ2-2; TCRdb outputs TRBD1, but without DNA this stays unchecked. Germline assignment: CDR1 LGHDT and CDR2 YNNKEL (reference sequence). The CDR3 length is 15 residues. The CDR3 spells CASSSRAGAGGELFF. The whole variable domain, remainder taken from reference TRBV3-1 and TRBJ2-2, is DTAVSQTPKYLVTQMGNDKSIKCEQNLGHDTMYWYKQDSKKFLKIMFSYNNKELIINETVPNRFSPKSPDKAHLNLHINSLELGDSAVYFCASSSRAGAGGELFFGEGSRLTVL.

V usage is TRBV5-1 and J usage is TRBJ1-1; the TCRdb call, TRBD1, lacks DNA for checking. The V gene's germline CDR1 is SGHRS and CDR2 YFSETQ. The CDR3 length is 13 residues. The CDR3 loop reads CASFNSGATEAFF.

This chain uses TRBV29-1 with TRBJ2-7; TCRdb lists TRBD1, though no DNA is available to test this call. Germline V CDR1 and CDR2: SQVTM, ANQGSEA. The CDR3 spans 16 residues. The CDR3 protein is CSVGGARDRGGYEQYF.

The rearrangement links TRBV12-3 or TRBV12-4 to TRBJ2-7; TCRdb designates TRBD2, a call that cannot be tested without DNA. This CDR3 region has 17 residues. The CDR3 is CASSPPQGAGVLREQYF.

This chain joins TRBV20-1 and TRBJ2-4; TCRdb gives TRBD1 as the D gene, but with no DNA this cannot be confirmed. This CDR3 comprises 13 residues. Germline CDR1 DFQATT, CDR2 SNEGSKA (reference sequence). This chain's CDR3 is CSARGQGIDIQYF.

The J gene is TRBJ2-1, the V gene TRBV11-3; the D call from TCRdb, TRBD2, cannot be confirmed without DNA. From germline, CDR1 is SGHNT and CDR2 YENEEA. This CDR3 is 17 amino acids long. CDR3 region: CASSLGGLAGGSDEQFF.

This chain joins TRBV10-2 and TRBJ2-7. Germline CDR1 reads WSHSY; CDR2 reads SAAADI. CDR3 length: 13 amino acids. CDR3 loop: CATQLDSSYEQYF.

V is TRBV14 and J is TRBJ1-2; as DNA is missing, the TRBD1 call by TCRdb cannot be tested. This CDR3 has 14 residues. CDR1 is SGHDN, CDR2 FVKESK, per germline. The CDR3 here is CASRRTGRIEGYTF.